One sample yielded the 14 T cell receptor beta chains listed below, sequenced in a study of blood T cell repertoires in COVID-19. The table came from immunoSEQ multiplex PCR; TCRdb's copy has only in-frame clones and leaves some out. The profile shows approximately 250,000 clones, 70% to 90% of them singletons. Source material: PBMCs or T cells enriched from blood (not recorded which). The receptors shown here come from a young woman who had recovered from COVID-19.

V usage is TRBV9 and J usage is TRBJ1-2; D is perhaps TRBD1 (5 bases). V was cut by 1 base and J by 5 bases, with 9 bases left in between. The germline V gene has CDR1 SGDLS and CDR2 YYNGEE. This CDR3 contains 13 residues. DNA of the CDR3: TGTGCCAGCAGCGTAAAAACAGGTTATGGCTACACCTTC. Translated: CASSVKTGYGYTF.

The chain is built from TRBV6-5 and TRBJ2-7; 10 nucleotides match TRBD1. CDR1 MNHEY and CDR2 SVGAGI come from the germline V gene. V trimming: 2 bases; J trimming: 7 bases; junction bases outside the gene matches: 11. The CDR3 is 16 amino acids. CDR3 sequence (DNA): TGTGCCAGCAGTTACGGGGGTAGACAGGGGGCTGGAGAGCAGTACTTC. Amino acid sequence: CASSYGGRQGAGEQYF.

The rearrangement joins TRBV18 to TRBJ1-5; the match to TRBD1 covers 12 bases. CDR1 and CDR2 from the germline V gene are KGHSH and LQKENI. The junction had 12 bases not matched to a gene; V was cut back by 4 bases and J by 2 bases. The CDR3 covers 19 residues. The CDR3 protein is CASSLKPPGQGAGNQPQHF. In nucleotides, the CDR3 is TGTGCCAGCTCACTTAAACCCCCGGGACAGGGGGCAGGCAATCAGCCCCAGCATTTT.

This clone is a singleton in its sample. The genes are TRBV28 and TRBJ1-5; 7 nucleotides agree with TRBD1. The CDR3 length is 17 residues. Unmatched junction bases numbered 15, after V lost 10 bases and J lost 0 bases. The germline CDR1 and CDR2 sequences are MDHEN and SYDVKM. The CDR3 DNA is TGTGCCACCCATCCTCGAAGCAGGGGGAGTAGCAATCAGCCCCAGCATTTT. Translation: CATHPRSRGSSNQPQHF.

This chain connects TRBV3-1 (or the pseudogene TRBV3-2) to TRBJ2-1; D not certain. Germline CDR1 is LGHDT and CDR2 is YNNKEL (reference sequence). The ends were cut back, 5 bases at V and 2 bases at J, with 10 bases in the middle. The length of the CDR3 is 14 residues. The CDR3 DNA is TGTGCCAGCAGCGAGAGCCTAGCCTACAATGAGCAGTTCTTC. Residues: CASSESLAYNEQFF.

J is TRBJ2-1 and V is TRBV24-1; 8 bases line up with TRBD2. V was pared by 2 bases and J by 7 bases, with 9 bases of the junction left unmatched. Germline lookup yields CDR1 KGHDR and CDR2 SFDVKD. The length of the CDR3 is 16 residues. The CDR3 sequence is CATSDSVTSGRNEQFF. In DNA form, the CDR3 reads TGTGCCACCAGTGATTCGGTTACTAGCGGTAGGAATGAGCAGTTCTTC.

The chain employs TRBV2 and TRBJ1-6, with D possibly TRBD1 on 5 matching bases. The CDR3 sequence is 14 residues long. With 6 bases removed from V and 8 bases from J, the gap between germline ends came to 14 bases. Germline V gives CDR1 SNHLY, CDR2 FYNNEI. CDR3 sequence reads: CASRAGVTDSPLHF. The CDR3 DNA reads TGTGCCAGCAGGGCGGGAGTGACAGATTCACCCCTCCACTTT. Based on the CDR3 plus reference TRBV2 and TRBJ1-6, the full variable domain is EPEVTQTPSHQVTQMGQEVILRCVPISNHLYFYWYRQILGQKVEFLVSFYNNEISEKSEIFDDQFSVERPDGSNFTLKIRSTKLEDSAMYFCASRAGVTDSPLHFGNGTRLTVT.

The V and J genes are TRBV7-9 and TRBJ1-1; D ambiguous. CDR1 is SEHNR, CDR2 FQNEAQ, per germline (reference sequence). Trimming pared 1 base from V and 5 bases from J, leaving 14 bases between. This CDR3 has 15 amino acids. The CDR3 loop reads CASSLVGVGLTEAFF. The CDR3 DNA reads as TGTGCCAGCAGCTTAGTCGGGGTTGGGTTAACTGAAGCTTTCTTT.

The gene calls are TRBV9 and TRBJ2-7; 15 nucleotides match TRBD2. With 4 bases clipped from V and 0 bases from J, the junction kept 11 bases outside the gene matches. The V gene's germline CDR1 is SGDLS and CDR2 YYNGEE. CDR3 length: 19 amino acids. The CDR3, as DNA: TGTGCCAGCAGCAAGGGGACTAGCGGGAGGCGATCCATCTCCTACGAGCAGTACTTC. Translated: CASSKGTSGRRSISYEQYF. Combining the CDR3 with reference TRBV9 and TRBJ2-7 gives the whole variable domain DSGVTQTPKHLITATGQRVTLRCSPRSGDLSVYWYQQSLDQGLQFLIQYYNGEERAKGNILERFSAQQFPDLHSELNLSSLELGDSALYFCASSKGTSGRRSISYEQYFGPGTRLTVT.

V gene TRBV9 combines with J gene TRBJ2-1, with D perhaps matching TRBD1 (6 bases). Trimming pared 4 bases from V and 0 bases from J, leaving 11 bases between. This CDR3 spans 15 amino acids. CDR1 and CDR2 (germline): SGDLS, YYNGEE. CDR3 amino acids: CASSQRTDSYNEQFF. DNA for the CDR3: TGTGCCAGCAGCCAACGGACAGACTCCTACAATGAGCAGTTCTTC.

The CDR3 protein is CAWSPGQGGNTEAFF. In DNA, the CDR3 is TGTGCCTGGAGTCCGGGACAGGGCGGGAACACTGAAGCTTTCTTT. The chain uses TRBV30 and TRBJ1-1, with TRBD1 matching 9 bases. CDR3 length: 15 amino acids. Per the germline V gene, CDR1 is GTSNPN and CDR2 is SVGIG (reference sequence). With 2 bases clipped from V and 1 base from J, the junction kept 5 bases outside the gene matches.

In DNA, the CDR3 is TGTGCCACCAGCAGAGATCGCGGGCGGGGCACAGATACGCAGTATTTT. Amino acid sequence: CATSRDRGRGTDTQYF. The chain links TRBV15 to TRBJ2-3, with a weak D call TRBD2 (5 bases). The germline CDR1 and CDR2 sequences are LNHNV and YYDKDF (reference sequence). The CDR3 runs 16 residues. V shed 0 bases and J shed 1 base, with 11 bases lying between them.

In this sample, this clone turned up once. CDR3 residues: CASSSSLAVSYEQYF. In DNA form, the CDR3 reads TGCGCCAGCAGCTCGAGCCTAGCGGTGTCCTACGAGCAGTACTTC. This chain uses TRBV5-1 with TRBJ2-7; 7 nucleotides align to TRBD2. V was clipped by 3 bases and J by 1 base; unmatched bases: 7. Germline values: CDR1 SGHRS, CDR2 YFSETQ. The CDR3 runs to 15 residues.

The V gene is TRBV7-3, the J gene TRBJ2-1; tentatively, D is TRBD2 (5 bases). The CDR3 has 17 amino acids. Trimming cost V 0 bases and J 0 bases, with 12 bases left between them. Per germline, CDR1 SGHTA and CDR2 FQGTGA. The CDR3 DNA reads TGTGCCAGCAGCTTAACGGGTGGCGGGTCCTCCTACAATGAGCAGTTCTTC. Translating gives CASSLTGGGSSYNEQFF.